A selection of T cell receptor beta chains follows, all from one sample in a study of vaccination and CD4 T cells after COVID-19. TCRdb fed the PCR reads into MiXCR, producing one record per CDR3 protein. Of over 4,500 distinct CDR3 sequences in the sample, approximately 49% were seen once. For these TCRs, the target antigens are not known. Specimen: CD4+ T cells from blood, cultured in vitro. These receptors were collected from a human donor who had recovered from COVID-19. Both conserved end residues are part of each CDR3. The D gene is left open where the match is weak. Where a row states a size, it is once, few, many or the class of an expanded clone; other rows omit it.

J: TRBJ2-1; size: few; V: TRBV20-1; D: TRBD2; CDR3: CSASDSGGASNEQFF; DNA: TGCAGTGCTAGTGATAGCGGGGGGGCGAGCAATGAGCAGTTCTTC
J: TRBJ2-5; size: NA; V: TRBV20-1; D: NA; CDR3: CSARDRGYQETQYF; DNA: TGCAGTGCTAGAGACAGGGGATACCAAGAGACCCAGTACTTC
J: TRBJ2-1; size: NA; V: TRBV11-2; D: NA; CDR3: CASSLDGGPFYNEQFF; DNA: TGTGCCAGCAGCTTAGATGGGGGGCCCTTCTACAATGAGCAGTTCTTC
J: TRBJ1-5; size: NA; V: TRBV6-1; D: TRBD1; CDR3: CASSERGATGGRNQPQHF; DNA: TGTGCCAGCAGTGAACGAGGTGCGACAGGGGGCAGAAATCAGCCCCAGCATTTT
J: TRBJ2-6; size: once; V: TRBV7-2; D: TRBD1; CDR3: CASSLADRPAGANVLTF; DNA: TGTGCCAGCAGCTTAGCGGACAGGCCTGCTGGGGCCAACGTCCTGACTTTC
J: TRBJ1-2; size: NA; V: TRBV12-3/TRBV12-4; D: NA; CDR3: CASSAAGDNYGYTF; DNA: TGTGCCAGCAGTGCGGCTGGGGATAACTATGGCTACACCTTC
J: TRBJ2-7; size: NA; V: TRBV11-2; D: TRBD2; CDR3: CASSRAGGPYEQYF; DNA: TGTGCCAGCAGCCGAGCGGGGGGGCCCTACGAGCAGTACTTC
J: TRBJ1-2; size: NA; V: TRBV25-1; D: TRBD1; CDR3: CASSRQGGYGYTF; DNA: TGTGCCAGCAGCAGACAGGGTGGTTATGGCTACACCTTC
J: TRBJ1-1; size: NA; V: TRBV6-1; D: NA; CDR3: CASQMKNTEAFF; DNA: TGTGCCAGCCAAATGAAGAACACTGAAGCTTTCTTT
J: TRBJ1-1; size: few; V: TRBV6-2/TRBV6-3; D: NA; CDR3: CASSYRYGAFF; DNA: TGTGCCAGCAGTTACAGGTACGGGGCTTTCTTT
J: TRBJ1-2; size: NA; V: TRBV19; D: NA; CDR3: CASSIERNEGDYGYTF; DNA: TGTGCCAGTAGTATAGAGAGAAACGAGGGGGACTATGGCTACACCTTC
J: TRBJ1-2; size: once; V: TRBV19; D: NA; CDR3: CASSTTVSWLYGYTF; DNA: TGTGCCAGTAGTACGACAGTGTCATGGCTCTATGGCTACACCTTC
J: TRBJ1-1; size: NA; V: TRBV2; D: NA; CDR3: CASHEQPFGGTEAFF; DNA: TGTGCCAGTCATGAACAGCCTTTCGGTGGCACTGAAGCTTTCTTT
J: TRBJ2-1; size: few; V: TRBV10-1; D: NA; CDR3: CASSPGTGDNEQFF; DNA: TGCGCCAGCAGCCCCGGGACCGGCGACAATGAGCAGTTCTTC
J: TRBJ1-2; size: few; V: TRBV27; D: TRBD1; CDR3: CASSNRDRVGAGYTF; DNA: TGTGCCAGCAGTAATCGGGACAGGGTCGGTGCTGGCTACACCTTC
J: TRBJ1-6; size: NA; V: TRBV27; D: NA; CDR3: CASSNTEGDSPLHF; DNA: TGTGCCAGTTCTAACACCGAGGGAGATTCACCCCTCCACTTT
J: TRBJ1-3; size: NA; V: TRBV7-2; D: NA; CDR3: CASSLEGGTGNTIYF; DNA: TGTGCCAGCAGCTTAGAGGGGGGAACTGGAAACACCATATATTTT
J: TRBJ2-3; size: NA; V: TRBV20-1; D: TRBD2; CDR3: CSASRAGGVDTQYF; DNA: TGCAGTGCCAGCCGAGCGGGGGGCGTAGATACGCAGTATTTT
J: TRBJ2-2; size: few; V: TRBV7-9; D: TRBD1; CDR3: CASSSTDRVTGELFF; DNA: TGTGCCAGCAGCTCTACTGACAGGGTCACCGGGGAGCTGTTTTTT
J: TRBJ1-6; size: NA; V: TRBV27; D: NA; CDR3: CASRRDLKGGNSPLHF; DNA: TGTGCCAGCAGACGGGACCTTAAAGGTGGTAATTCACCCCTCCACTTT
J: TRBJ1-6; size: NA; V: TRBV6-1; D: TRBD1; CDR3: CASNDRGNSPLHF; DNA: TGTGCCAGCAATGACAGGGGGAATTCACCCCTCCACTTT
J: TRBJ2-5; size: few; V: TRBV19; D: TRBD2; CDR3: CASSSGGETQYF; DNA: TGTGCCAGTAGTTCCGGGGGGGAGACCCAGTACTTC
J: TRBJ1-1; size: NA; V: TRBV30; D: NA; CDR3: CAWSVEQRKGGAFF; DNA: TGTGCCTGGAGTGTAGAGCAAAGGAAGGGGGGAGCTTTCTTT
J: TRBJ2-7; size: NA; V: TRBV6-2/TRBV6-3; D: NA; CDR3: CASSYALGDRSSYEQYF; DNA: TGTGCCAGCAGTTACGCCCTCGGGGACCGTAGCTCCTACGAGCAGTACTTC
J: TRBJ2-7; size: NA; V: TRBV5-1; D: NA; CDR3: CASSPKGSAYEQYF; DNA: TGCGCCAGCAGCCCTAAGGGTTCGGCGTACGAGCAGTACTTC
J: TRBJ2-4; size: NA; V: TRBV7-9; D: TRBD1; CDR3: CASSLTTGVEVNIQYF; DNA: TGTGCCAGCAGCTTAACGACAGGGGTCGAAGTAAACATTCAGTACTTC
J: TRBJ1-2; size: NA; V: TRBV7-9; D: NA; CDR3: CASSPTWGSSYGYTF; DNA: TGTGCCAGCAGCCCGACCTGGGGCAGTTCCTATGGCTACACCTTC
J: TRBJ2-7; size: NA; V: TRBV5-1; D: NA; CDR3: CASSLQGYEQYF; DNA: TGCGCCAGCAGCCTACAGGGTTACGAGCAGTACTTC
J: TRBJ2-3; size: few; V: TRBV19; D: TRBD2; CDR3: CASSVGLAGRTITDTQYF; DNA: TGTGCCAGTAGTGTCGGACTAGCGGGGCGCACTATCACAGATACGCAGTATTTT
J: TRBJ1-2; size: NA; V: TRBV19; D: TRBD1; CDR3: CASSRHATGGFGYTF; DNA: TGTGCCAGTAGTAGACACGCGACAGGGGGCTTTGGCTACACCTTC
J: TRBJ1-6; size: NA; V: TRBV19; D: NA; CDR3: CASSIHRTNYNSPLHF; DNA: TGTGCCAGTAGTATACACAGGACGAACTATAATTCACCCCTCCACTTT
J: TRBJ2-1; size: NA; V: TRBV2; D: TRBD2; CDR3: CASSELAGVKNNEQFF; DNA: TGTGCCAGCAGTGAACTAGCGGGGGTCAAGAACAATGAGCAGTTCTTC
J: TRBJ2-5; size: few; V: TRBV2; D: NA; CDR3: CASRVHPDPQETQYF; DNA: TGTGCCAGTAGGGTGCACCCGGACCCTCAAGAGACCCAGTACTTC
J: TRBJ2-3; size: NA; V: TRBV10-3; D: NA; CDR3: CAISDYQGGTDTQYF; DNA: TGTGCCATCAGTGACTACCAGGGGGGGACAGATACGCAGTATTTT
J: TRBJ2-3; size: NA; V: TRBV11-2; D: TRBD2; CDR3: CASSLAPLAGGHKDTQYF; DNA: TGTGCCAGCAGCTTAGCCCCGCTAGCGGGGGGGCATAAAGATACGCAGTATTTT
J: TRBJ2-2; size: NA; V: TRBV12-3/TRBV12-4; D: NA; CDR3: CASSRSLNRAGELFF; DNA: TGTGCCAGCAGTCGGAGCTTAAATCGGGCCGGGGAGCTGTTTTTT
J: TRBJ1-4; size: once; V: TRBV27; D: NA; CDR3: CASSLSQWGEKLFF; DNA: TGTGCCAGCAGTTTATCACAGTGGGGTGAAAAACTGTTTTTT
J: TRBJ1-1; size: few; V: TRBV20-1; D: NA; CDR3: CSARDAGGTEAFF; DNA: TGCAGTGCTAGAGATGCTGGAGGGACCGAAGCTTTCTTT
J: TRBJ2-3; size: NA; V: TRBV5-1; D: NA; CDR3: CASSLTGPPILTDTQYF; DNA: TGCGCCAGCAGCCTCACGGGACCTCCTATTCTTACAGATACGCAGTATTTT
J: TRBJ1-2; size: NA; V: TRBV12-5; D: NA; CDR3: CASGSSGTGGYTF; DNA: TGTGCTAGTGGTTCCTCCGGGACGGGTGGCTACACCTTC
J: TRBJ1-5; size: NA; V: TRBV7-7; D: NA; CDR3: CASSLVSRSNQPQHF; DNA: TGTGCCAGCAGCTTAGTCAGCCGAAGCAATCAGCCCCAGCATTTT
J: TRBJ1-3; size: NA; V: TRBV21-1; D: NA; CDR3: CASSKEGLEWLISGNTIYF; DNA: TGTGCCAGCAGCAAAGAGGGGTTAGAATGGTTAATCTCTGGAAACACCATATATTTT
J: TRBJ1-4; size: NA; V: TRBV7-6; D: NA; CDR3: CASSLRGLGEKLFF; DNA: TGTGCCAGCAGCTTACGGGGTCTGGGGGAAAAACTGTTTTTT
J: TRBJ1-1; size: NA; V: TRBV30; D: NA; CDR3: CAWSVAAGTEAFF; DNA: TGTGCCTGGAGTGTCGCCGCCGGGACTGAAGCTTTCTTT